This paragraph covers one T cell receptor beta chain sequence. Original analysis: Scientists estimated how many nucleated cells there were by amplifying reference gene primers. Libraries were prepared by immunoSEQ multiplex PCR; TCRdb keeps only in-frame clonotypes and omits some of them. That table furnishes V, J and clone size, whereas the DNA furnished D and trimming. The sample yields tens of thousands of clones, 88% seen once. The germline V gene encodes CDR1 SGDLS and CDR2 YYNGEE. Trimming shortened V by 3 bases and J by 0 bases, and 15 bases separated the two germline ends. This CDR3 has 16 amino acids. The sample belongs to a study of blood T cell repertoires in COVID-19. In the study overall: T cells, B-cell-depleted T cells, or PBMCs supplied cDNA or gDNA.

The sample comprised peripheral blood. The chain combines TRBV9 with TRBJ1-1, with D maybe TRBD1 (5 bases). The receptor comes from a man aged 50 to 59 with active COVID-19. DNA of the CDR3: TGTGCCAGCAGCGCGGGAGGGGAGGGCTTGAACACTGAAGCTTTCTTT. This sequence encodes CASSAGGEGLNTEAFF. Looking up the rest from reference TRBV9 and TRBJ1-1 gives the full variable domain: DSGVTQTPKHLITATGQRVTLRCSPRSGDLSVYWYQQSLDQGLQFLIQYYNGEERAKGNILERFSAQQFPDLHSELNLSSLELGDSALYFCASSAGGEGLNTEAFFGQGTRLTVV.